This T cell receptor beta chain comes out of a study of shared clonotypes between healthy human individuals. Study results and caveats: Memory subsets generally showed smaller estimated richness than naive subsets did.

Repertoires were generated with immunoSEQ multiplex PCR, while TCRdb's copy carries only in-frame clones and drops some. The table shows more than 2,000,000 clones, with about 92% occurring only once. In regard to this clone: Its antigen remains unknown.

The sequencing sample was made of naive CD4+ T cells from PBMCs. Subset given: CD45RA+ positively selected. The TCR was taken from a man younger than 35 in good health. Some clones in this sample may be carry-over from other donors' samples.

In DNA, the CDR3 is TGTGCCAGCAGCCGCGACGTAGGGCCCGGGGAGCTGTTTTTT. Translation: CASSRDVGPGELFF. The chain links TRBV4-2 to TRBJ2-2; no clear D gene. The CDR3 extends over 14 amino acids. Germline CDR1 reads LGHNA; CDR2 reads YNFKEQ. V lost 4 bases and J 6 bases, leaving 12 bases between the germline ends.